The 21 T cell receptor beta chains reported below all come from one sample, sequenced in a study of Ad26.COV2.S vaccination and SARS-CoV-2 variants. The repertoire was sequenced with immunoSEQ multiplex PCR; TCRdb's copy has only in-frame clones and lacks some. Among about 420,000 clones listed, around 89% were seen once. Treatment noted: around 19 received Ad26.COV2.S at low or high dose, single or two shots; about 5 received placebo; per-sample allocation not given. Sampling was done on day 63 after the first vaccine or placebo injection. Sequencing used peripheral blood, obtained in a trial of Ad26.COV2.S vaccine versus placebo. The receptor source for this set is a person aged 18-65 years who received the Ad26.COV2.S COVID-19 vaccine or a placebo.

The J gene is TRBJ2-1, the V gene TRBV5-4, with D possibly being TRBD2 (6 bases). Germline V gene data show CDR1 as SGHNT and CDR2 as YYREEE (reference sequence). V gave up 4 bases and J gave up 4 bases, with 12 bases separating them. The CDR3 is made up of 14 amino acids. CDR3 coding DNA: TGTGCCAGCAGCCAGATTAGCGGATACAATGAGCAGTTCTTC. Translated: CASSQISGYNEQFF.

The rearrangement links TRBV4-1 to TRBJ2-1; a weak D match, TRBD1 (5 bases). The length of the CDR3 is 15 residues. Between the trimmed V and J ends, which lost 7 bases and 2 bases, there was a span of 15 bases. The germline V gene encodes CDR1 MGHRA and CDR2 YSYEKL. CDR3 sequence: CASTPRAGTYNEQFF. The CDR3 nucleotides are TGCGCCAGCACCCCTCGGGCAGGGACCTACAATGAGCAGTTCTTC.

The genes are TRBV12-3 or TRBV12-4 and TRBJ1-2; no reliable D call. The CDR3 totals 13 residues. V dropped 1 base and J dropped 4 bases, with 7 bases sitting between them. This CDR3 reads CASSLGPPYGYTF. Written as DNA, the CDR3 is TGTGCCAGCAGTTTAGGGCCCCCCTATGGCTACACCTTC.

V is TRBV12-3 or TRBV12-4 and J is TRBJ1-5; D is unclear. V lost 3 bases to trimming and J lost 7 bases, with 10 bases between them. CDR3 length: 13 amino acids. The CDR3 sequence is CASSFGDGQPQHF. The CDR3 nucleotides read TGTGCCAGCAGTTTTGGGGATGGCCAGCCCCAGCATTTT.

CDR3 coding DNA: TGTGCCAGCAGCCTGACAGGGTGGAAGACTTTCTTT. Translated: CASSLTGWKTFF. The chain recombines TRBV12-3 or TRBV12-4 with TRBJ1-1; 7 bases match TRBD1. This CDR3 is 12 amino acids long. V shed 6 bases, J shed 12 bases, and the junction held 10 bases outside the gene matches.

V usage is TRBV12-3 or TRBV12-4 and J usage is TRBJ1-2; D not certain. V lost 6 bases to trimming and J lost 4 bases, with 12 bases between them. This CDR3 region has 13 residues. CDR3 sequence (DNA): TGTGCCAGCAGGATGACTAACGTCTATGGCTACACCTTC. Its protein product is CASRMTNVYGYTF.

The J gene is TRBJ1-1, the V gene TRBV6-5; D possibly corresponds to TRBD1 (5 bases). The CDR3 is made up of 15 amino acids. CDR1 MNHEY and CDR2 SVGAGI come from the germline V gene. V lost 2 bases and J 6 bases, leaving 16 bases between the germline ends. CDR3 sequence (DNA): TGTGCCAGCAGTTACCTTGGGGCCGGGGAATCTGAAGCTTTCTTT. This encodes CASSYLGAGESEAFF.

The V and J genes are TRBV19 and TRBJ1-5; D possibly corresponds to TRBD1 (5 bases). The length of the CDR3 is 14 residues. Deletions cut 5 bases from V and 2 bases from J, with 10 bases between. CDR1 and CDR2 from the germline V gene are LNHDA and SQIVND (reference sequence). DNA of the CDR3: TGTGCCAGTAGTCGTCCGGGGGGCAATCAGCCCCAGCATTTT. Encoded protein: CASSRPGGNQPQHF.

This clone was detected only a few times. V gene TRBV7-9 combines with J gene TRBJ1-1, with 7 nucleotides matching TRBD1. Germline loops: CDR1 SEHNR, CDR2 FQNEAQ (reference sequence). Trimming at V came to 8 bases and at J to 1 base, leaving 10 bases not matched to a gene. The CDR3 spans 15 residues. The chain's CDR3 is CASRQGFIGNTEAFF. CDR3 DNA: TGTGCCAGCCGACAGGGATTTATCGGGAACACTGAAGCTTTCTTT.

The chain has TRBV2 and TRBJ1-2, with 7 bases fitting TRBD1. Germline V gene data show CDR1 as SNHLY and CDR2 as FYNNEI. The V segment lost 4 bases and the J segment 8 bases; nucleotides outside the gene matches: 7. The CDR3 length is 13 residues. The CDR3 nucleotides are TGTGCCAGCAGTGGTGACAGGGTGAGCGGCTACACCTTC. Protein sequence: CASSGDRVSGYTF.

A single count supports this clone. The chain joins TRBV9 to TRBJ2-2; 12 nucleotides agree with TRBD2. Trimming at V came to 4 bases and at J to 1 base, leaving 8 bases not matched to a gene. The CDR3 is made up of 18 amino acids. Germline V gives CDR1 SGDLS, CDR2 YYNGEE. DNA for the CDR3: TGTGCCAGCAGCTCAACGGTACTAGCGGGGGGGAACACCGGGGAGCTGTTTTTT. Encoded protein: CASSSTVLAGGNTGELFF.

V usage is TRBV11-2 and J usage is TRBJ2-7, with a weak D call TRBD1 (5 bases). The CDR3 is made up of 14 amino acids. V was shortened by 0 bases and J by 2 bases, with 8 bases between the two germline ends. CDR1 is SGHAT and CDR2 is FQNNGV in the germline V gene. CDR3 bases: TGTGCCAGCAGCTTAGAAAGGGGCCCCTACGAGCAGTACTTC. Its translation is CASSLERGPYEQYF.

The chain is built from TRBV7-3 and TRBJ2-2, with D perhaps TRBD2 (6 bases). Trimming stripped 4 bases from V and 5 bases from J, with 20 bases between. CDR3 length: 17 amino acids. From germline, CDR1 is SGHTA and CDR2 FQGTGA. CDR3 sequence: CASSYQLGGHVTGELFF. CDR3 sequence (DNA): TGTGCCAGCAGCTACCAGCTGGGGGGTCATGTTACCGGGGAGCTGTTTTTT.

This clone was detected only once. The sample has other DNA sequences that encode this CDR3 too. This rearrangement joins TRBV7-9 to TRBJ1-1; D gene unclear. The V end was cut by 3 bases, the J end by 6 bases, with 8 bases between. Germline CDR1 is SEHNR and CDR2 is FQNEAQ (reference sequence). CDR3 length: 12 amino acids. As DNA, the CDR3 is TGTGCCAGCAGCTTGGGTAGGGCTGAAGCTTTCTTT. This codes for CASSLGRAEAFF.

The chain links TRBV10-3 to TRBJ1-2; D possibly corresponds to TRBD1 (5 bases). CDR1 and CDR2 (germline): ENHRY, SYGVKD. With 7 bases removed from V and 2 bases from J, the gap between germline ends came to 14 bases. The CDR3 loop spans 14 amino acids. The CDR3 spells CAINSVGGNYGYTF. Written as DNA, the CDR3 is TGTGCCATCAATTCGGTGGGGGGAAACTATGGCTACACCTTC.

The chain recombines TRBV6-5 with TRBJ2-7; D might be TRBD1 or TRBD2, each matching 5 bases. Germline V CDR1 and CDR2: MNHEY, SVGAGI. The CDR3 contains 15 residues. Trimming left V 0 bases short and J 2 bases short, with 11 bases between. In DNA, the CDR3 is TGTGCCAGCAGTTACTCTGTGGGACCCCCCTACGAGCAGTACTTC. Translation: CASSYSVGPPYEQYF.

This clone was seen only once. The rearrangement links TRBV2 to TRBJ2-5, with D perhaps TRBD2 (7 bases). V was clipped by 8 bases and J by 7 bases, with 11 bases between them. CDR1 is SNHLY and CDR2 is FYNNEI in the germline V gene. The CDR3 length is 11 residues. The CDR3 DNA reads as TGTGCCAGCGGGGGGGCCGGGACCCAGTACTTC. This sequence encodes CASGGAGTQYF.

The chain combines TRBV5-5 with TRBJ2-6, with TRBD2 matching 7 bases. The CDR3 is 18 residues long. The V and J ends lost 1 base and 0 bases, in that order; junction bases with no gene match: 7. Germline V CDR1 and CDR2: SGHKS, YYEKEE (reference sequence). The CDR3 nucleotides are TGTGCCAGCAGCTTGACTGGGGGGGATATCTCTGGGGCCAACGTCCTGACTTTC. Its translation is CASSLTGGDISGANVLTF.

J is TRBJ1-5 and V is TRBV10-1; the D gene is possibly TRBD1 (5 bases). Trimming pared 2 bases from V and 6 bases from J, leaving 14 bases between. Per the germline V gene, CDR1 is WNHNN and CDR2 is SYGVQD (reference sequence). This CDR3 is built from 15 residues. CDR3 DNA: TGCGCCAGCAGTGAGACCCCCGGGGGACCTCAGCCCCAGCATTTT. Translation: CASSETPGGPQPQHF.

This chain connects TRBV11-2 to TRBJ2-2, with 8 bases aligning to TRBD1. The CDR3 spans 14 residues. Germline CDR1 and CDR2: SGHAT and FQNNGV. With 4 bases clipped from V and 6 bases from J, the junction kept 4 bases outside the gene matches. The CDR3 loop is CASSWTGSAGELFF. CDR3 coding DNA: TGTGCCAGCAGCTGGACAGGGTCGGCCGGGGAGCTGTTTTTT.

The chain has TRBV11-1 and TRBJ1-1, with D possibly TRBD1 on 5 matching bases. V shed 5 bases and J shed 8 bases, with 15 bases lying between them. This CDR3 is built from 13 residues. Germline-derived CDR1 and CDR2 are SGHAT and FQDESV (reference sequence). The CDR3 region has the DNA TGTGCCAGCAGCCCCTATCGACGGGACGAAGCTTTCTTT. Translating gives CASSPYRRDEAFF.